The rows below give T cell receptor beta chains drawn from one sample of a study of cytomegalovirus exposure and HLA in healthy donors. This table comes from immunoSEQ multiplex PCR, and its TCRdb copy is limited to in-frame clones, with some not included. The sample has some 110,000 clones, 74% seen once. Sequencing input: PBMCs. These receptors were obtained from a woman in her forties or fifties in good health and CMV-seropositive. Each CDR3 is given without its conserved first and last residue.

TRBV15	TRBJ2-3	ATSSPRLAGGTDTQY
TRBV27	TRBJ2-3	ASSFRDRGQGTDTQY
TRBV2	TRBJ2-7	ASSPQGNHEQY
TRBV5-5	TRBJ1-5	ASSLQGNQPQH
TRBV6-1	TRBJ1-6	ASSEATSGWRDNSPLH
TRBV7-2	TRBJ2-1	ASSLAGDTYNEQF
TRBV19	TRBJ1-2	ASLGRFYGYT
TRBV27	TRBJ1-5	ASRMDRGNQPQH
TRBV18	TRBJ2-5	ASSPKLAGGLVRTQY
TRBV7-3	TRBJ2-6	ASSRQGASGANVLT
TRBV4-3	TRBJ1-1	ASSQDPGIGRAF
TRBV7-2	TRBJ2-1	ASSLAGPGNNEQF
TRBV10-3	TRBJ2-3	AISPGANTDTQY
TRBV6-5	TRBJ1-2	ASSYTAGNYGYT
TRBV5-1	TRBJ2-1	ASSLDPGADEQF
TRBV7-2	TRBJ1-6	ASSSRPVGSNSPLH
TRBV5-4	TRBJ2-3	ASSKRASGYTDTQY
TRBV5-1	TRBJ1-2	ASSGDRPNSYT
TRBV7-9	TRBJ1-2	ASSPTGDGYT
TRBV6-6	TRBJ1-2	ASSYLGQDGYT